The 8 T cell receptor beta chains below were found in one sample sequenced in a study of blood T cell repertoires in COVID-19. Libraries were prepared by immunoSEQ multiplex PCR; TCRdb keeps only in-frame clonotypes and omits some of them. There are around 210,000 clones in the sample; about 78% occur only once, and 4.5% to 7% lies in the top ten. Sequencing input: peripheral blood. The receptors derive from a woman between 70 and 85 years old with acute or convalescent COVID-19.

This chain connects TRBV4-2 to TRBJ1-2; TRBD1 matches 10 bases. Germline assignment: CDR1 LGHNA and CDR2 YNFKEQ. V dropped 0 bases and J dropped 4; count of bases not matched to a gene: 5. The length of the CDR3 is 16 residues. CDR3 sequence (DNA): TGTGCCAGCAGCCAAGAGCCGGGACAGGGGTTCTATGGCTACACCTTC. Amino acids: CASSQEPGQGFYGYTF.

The V and J genes are TRBV28 and TRBJ1-5; 7 bases map to TRBD1. Unmatched junction bases numbered 11, after V lost 7 bases and J lost 2 bases. CDR3 length equals 16 residues. CDR1 is MDHEN and CDR2 is SYDVKM in the germline V gene. For the CDR3, the DNA is TGTGCCAGCACCCTATCGACAGGGAAGGGCAATCAGCCCCAGCATTTT. Translating gives CASTLSTGKGNQPQHF. Full variable domain (missing parts from reference TRBV28 and TRBJ1-5): DVKVTQSSRYLVKRTGEKVFLECVQDMDHENMFWYRQDPGLGLRLIYFSYDVKMKEKGDIPEGYSVSREKKERFSLILESASTNQTSMYLCASTLSTGKGNQPQHFGDGTRLSIL.

In DNA, the CDR3 is TGTGCCAGCAGTGTAGCCCGGAACACCGGGGAGCTGTTTTTT. It codes for CASSVARNTGELFF. The chain is built from TRBV2 and TRBJ2-2; no clear D. Germline CDR1 and CDR2: SNHLY and FYNNEI. The CDR3 runs to 14 residues. V lost 4 bases to trimming and J lost 1 base, with 7 bases between them. Variable domain in full (rest from reference TRBV2 and TRBJ2-2): EPEVTQTPSHQVTQMGQEVILRCVPISNHLYFYWYRQILGQKVEFLVSFYNNEISEKSEIFDDQFSVERPDGSNFTLKIRSTKLEDSAMYFCASSVARNTGELFFGEGSRLTVL.

The chain combines TRBV5-5 with TRBJ2-7, with a possible D match to TRBD2 (6 bases). V lost 3 bases and J lost 0, with 13 bases in between. The germline V gene has CDR1 SGHKS and CDR2 YYEKEE (reference sequence). This CDR3 has 15 residues. The CDR3: CASSYRDSYSYEQYF. CDR3 nucleotides: TGTGCCAGCAGCTACCGGGACTCCTACTCCTACGAGCAGTACTTC. Drawing the rest from reference TRBV5-5 and TRBJ2-7, the complete variable domain is DAGVTQSPTHLIKTRGQQVTLRCSPISGHKSVSWYQQVLGQGPQFIFQYYEKEERGRGNFPDRFSARQFPNYSSELNVNALLLGDSALYLCASSYRDSYSYEQYFGPGTRLTVT.

The rearrangement uses TRBV5-5 and TRBJ1-4, with TRBD1 matching over 8 bases. The CDR3 totals 16 residues. Germline-derived CDR1 and CDR2 are SGHKS and YYEKEE (reference sequence). The trim removed 4 bases at V and 0 bases at J, leaving 5 bases unmatched. The CDR3 sequence: CASSRADRATNEKLFF. The CDR3 nucleotides read TGTGCCAGCAGCCGGGCGGACAGGGCAACTAATGAAAAACTGTTTTTT.

About this clone itself: Relative to the germline gene, one junction end is altered; a read error may explain this. J is TRBJ2-1 and V is TRBV3-1 (or the pseudogene TRBV3-2); 9 bases fit TRBD1. Germline assignment: CDR1 LGHDT and CDR2 YNNKEL (reference sequence). This CDR3 is built from 16 residues. The CDR3 here is CASTQGQGTSYNEQFF. In DNA, the CDR3 is TGTGCCAGCACCCAAGGACAGGGGACTTCCTACAATGAGCAGTTCTTC.

The chain links TRBV27 to TRBJ1-5, with D possibly matching TRBD1 (5 bases). The CDR3 extends over 14 amino acids. V was shortened by 7 bases and J by 0 bases, with 10 bases between the two germline ends. Germline values: CDR1 MNHEY, CDR2 SMNVEV (reference sequence). CDR3 in amino acids: CASTRGGSNQPQHF. CDR3 in DNA: TGTGCCAGCACCCGGGGGGGTAGCAATCAGCCCCAGCATTTT.

This clone was picked up a small number of times. The chain recombines TRBV2 with TRBJ2-7; 11 bases match TRBD2. The CDR3 is made up of 15 amino acids. V lost 8 bases, J lost 0 bases, and 6 bases stayed unmatched. Germline V gene sequence: CDR1 SNHLY, CDR2 FYNNEI. The CDR3 sequence: CASGTSGASSYEQYF. The CDR3 DNA reads TGTGCCAGCGGGACTAGCGGAGCGAGCTCCTACGAGCAGTACTTC.